These T cell receptor beta chains were read from a single sample in a study of T-cell memory formation after mild COVID-19. TCRdb itself ran the 5' RACE reads through MiXCR, one entry per CDR3 protein. The sample records roughly 130,000 distinct CDR3 sequences, 15% to 20% being singletons. Sequences were obtained from PBMCs or a T cell subset sorted from them (not recorded which). All receptors derive from an adult woman who had mild COVID-19 (a few samples of this study predate the infection). Cell type and time point are not known. Both conserved end residues are part of each CDR3. Each record gives: V gene, clone size, J gene, D gene, CDR3 protein, CDR3 DNA. The D gene is left open where the match is weak. Clone size, where shown, is once, few, many, or a class for clones that have expanded.

TRBV5-1	few	TRBJ1-2	TRBD1	CASSLSGTGNGYGYTF	TGCGCCAGCAGCCTATCCGGGACAGGGAATGGCTATGGCTACACCTTC
TRBV7-9	few	TRBJ1-1	NA	CASSPWDRAEAFF	TGTGCCAGCAGCCCCTGGGACCGGGCTGAAGCTTTCTTT
TRBV4-1	NA	TRBJ1-5	NA	CASSQESNGRQPQHF	TGCGCCAGCAGCCAAGAAAGTAACGGTCGGCAGCCCCAGCATTTT
TRBV7-3	few	TRBJ2-5	NA	CASSSSPQETQYF	TGTGCCAGCAGCTCCAGCCCCCAAGAGACCCAGTACTTC
TRBV5-1	NA	TRBJ1-1	TRBD1	CASSFAGTGSTEAFF	TGCGCCAGCAGCTTCGCAGGGACAGGGAGTACTGAAGCTTTCTTT
TRBV7-2	few	TRBJ2-5	NA	CASSLGGSGETQYF	TGTGCCAGCAGCTTAGGTGGGAGTGGCGAGACCCAGTACTTC
TRBV4-1	few	TRBJ1-1	NA	CASSSGRERSTEAFF	TGCGCCAGCAGCTCGGGCCGAGAGAGGTCCACTGAAGCTTTCTTT
TRBV15	NA	TRBJ2-7	NA	CATSKEGAPGTYEQYF	TGTGCCACCAGCAAGGAGGGAGCACCCGGTACCTACGAGCAGTACTTC
TRBV7-2	once	TRBJ1-3	NA	CASSLAGLHSGNTIYF	TGTGCCAGCAGCTTAGCGGGGCTTCACTCTGGAAACACCATATATTTT
TRBV11-3	NA	TRBJ2-1	NA	CASSLAADNEQFF	TGTGCCAGCAGCTTAGCAGCCGACAATGAGCAGTTCTTC
TRBV27	NA	TRBJ1-1	TRBD1	CASIQSRDRGTEAFF	TGTGCCAGCATCCAATCCAGGGACAGGGGTACTGAAGCTTTCTTT
TRBV29-1	few	TRBJ2-2	TRBD1	CSVEGGDRSHGELFF	TGCAGCGTTGAAGGTGGGGACAGGTCGCACGGGGAGCTGTTTTTT
TRBV12-3/TRBV12-4	NA	TRBJ2-5	NA	CASSLLGFQETQYF	TGTGCCAGCAGTTTACTAGGTTTCCAAGAGACCCAGTACTTC
TRBV20-1	NA	TRBJ2-3	NA	CSARWRRVGTDTQYF	TGCAGTGCTAGATGGAGGAGGGTCGGCACAGATACGCAGTATTTT
TRBV20-1	NA	TRBJ1-1	NA	CSARDLGAGLTEAFF	TGCAGTGCTAGAGATCTCGGGGCAGGGCTGACTGAAGCTTTCTTT
TRBV12-3/TRBV12-4	NA	TRBJ2-3	NA	CASSFLSGDTQYF	TGTGCCAGCAGTTTTCTCTCCGGGGATACGCAGTATTTT
TRBV18	few	TRBJ1-2	NA	CASSPPDRNYGYTF	TGTGCCAGCTCACCACCGGACAGAAACTATGGCTACACCTTC
TRBV3-1	NA	TRBJ2-2	NA	CASSQVLGAGELFF	TGTGCCAGCAGCCAAGTCCTGGGAGCCGGGGAGCTGTTTTTT
TRBV20-1	NA	TRBJ1-1	NA	CSARTLRNTEAFF	TGCAGTGCTAGAACACTGAGAAACACTGAAGCTTTCTTT
TRBV11-2	few	TRBJ2-5	TRBD1	CASSSGGAKTQYF	TGTGCCAGCAGCTCAGGGGGCGCGAAGACCCAGTACTTC
TRBV4-1	few	TRBJ1-2	NA	CASSQDLEGYTF	TGCGCCAGCAGCCAAGATTTAGAAGGCTACACCTTC
TRBV7-2	NA	TRBJ1-2	TRBD1	CASSSDRGTMGYTF	TGTGCCAGCAGTTCGGACAGGGGAACTATGGGCTACACCTTC
TRBV20-1	few	TRBJ1-1	NA	CSARSGIFEAFF	TGCAGTGCTAGATCGGGAATCTTTGAAGCTTTCTTT
TRBV6-5	NA	TRBJ1-1	TRBD1	CASSSTGREAFF	TGTGCCAGCAGTTCGACAGGGCGAGAAGCTTTCTTT
TRBV6-5	few	TRBJ2-7	TRBD1	CASGGPETGAAYEQYF	TGTGCCAGCGGGGGGCCGGAGACAGGGGCGGCCTACGAGCAGTACTTC
TRBV12-3/TRBV12-4	many	TRBJ2-3	NA	CASSIRNRYTDTQYF	TGTGCCAGCAGTATCCGGAACAGGTACACAGATACGCAGTATTTT
TRBV7-2	once	TRBJ2-7	TRBD2	CASSLGGLAGGYEQYF	TGTGCCAGCAGCTTAGGAGGACTAGCGGGAGGCTACGAGCAGTACTTC
TRBV7-6	NA	TRBJ2-3	NA	CASRGPGVTDTQYF	TGTGCCAGCAGAGGTCCAGGGGTTACAGATACGCAGTATTTT
TRBV6-5	once	TRBJ1-1	NA	CASSYSFGGHMAEAFF	TGTGCCAGCAGTTACTCCTTCGGGGGGCATATGGCTGAAGCTTTCTTT
TRBV12-3/TRBV12-4	few	TRBJ2-3	NA	CASSFIAFGQKTDTQYF	TGTGCCAGCAGTTTTATTGCTTTTGGACAGAAGACAGATACGCAGTATTTT
TRBV18	NA	TRBJ2-7	TRBD1	CASSAREEGGWGDEQYF	TGTGCCAGCTCAGCACGCGAAGAAGGGGGCTGGGGAGACGAGCAGTACTTC
TRBV7-9	NA	TRBJ2-3	NA	CASSERVWGRSGTQYF	TGTGCCAGCAGCGAACGGGTCTGGGGTCGGTCTGGTACGCAGTATTTT
TRBV12-3/TRBV12-4	NA	TRBJ2-1	NA	CASSLENTPYNEQFF	TGTGCCAGCAGTTTAGAGAATACCCCCTACAATGAGCAGTTCTTC
TRBV4-1	NA	TRBJ2-7	TRBD2	CASSHPGLAGTYEQYF	TGCGCCAGCAGCCACCCGGGACTAGCGGGGACCTACGAGCAGTACTTC
TRBV15	NA	TRBJ1-3	NA	CATSREVTVSGNTIYF	TGTGCCACCAGCAGAGAAGTCACTGTATCTGGAAACACCATATATTTT
TRBV7-9	NA	TRBJ2-5	NA	CASSLEGDRRETQYF	TGTGCCAGCAGCTTAGAGGGTGACAGGAGAGAGACCCAGTACTTC
TRBV29-1	NA	TRBJ2-7	TRBD2	CSVLHEREGFYEQYF	TGCAGCGTTCTCCATGAGCGGGAGGGCTTCTACGAGCAGTACTTC
TRBV4-2	NA	TRBJ2-3	NA	CASSQDRDATDTQYF	TGTGCCAGCAGCCAAGATCGGGATGCCACAGATACGCAGTATTTT
TRBV5-1	medium-sized	TRBJ2-1	NA	CASSLSPLGGPYNEQFF	TGCGCCAGCAGCTTGTCCCCCCTGGGCGGCCCCTACAATGAGCAGTTCTTC
TRBV4-3	many	TRBJ2-2	TRBD1	CASSQDEGAPGELFF	TGCGCCAGCAGCCAAGACGAGGGGGCGCCCGGGGAGCTGTTTTTT
TRBV7-3	NA	TRBJ1-2	NA	CASSLTTTNYGYTF	TGTGCCAGCAGCTTAACAACTACCAACTATGGCTACACCTTC
TRBV11-3	few	TRBJ2-1	NA	CASSLPRAGSYNEQFF	TGTGCCAGCAGCTTACCCCGGGCGGGATCCTACAATGAGCAGTTCTTC